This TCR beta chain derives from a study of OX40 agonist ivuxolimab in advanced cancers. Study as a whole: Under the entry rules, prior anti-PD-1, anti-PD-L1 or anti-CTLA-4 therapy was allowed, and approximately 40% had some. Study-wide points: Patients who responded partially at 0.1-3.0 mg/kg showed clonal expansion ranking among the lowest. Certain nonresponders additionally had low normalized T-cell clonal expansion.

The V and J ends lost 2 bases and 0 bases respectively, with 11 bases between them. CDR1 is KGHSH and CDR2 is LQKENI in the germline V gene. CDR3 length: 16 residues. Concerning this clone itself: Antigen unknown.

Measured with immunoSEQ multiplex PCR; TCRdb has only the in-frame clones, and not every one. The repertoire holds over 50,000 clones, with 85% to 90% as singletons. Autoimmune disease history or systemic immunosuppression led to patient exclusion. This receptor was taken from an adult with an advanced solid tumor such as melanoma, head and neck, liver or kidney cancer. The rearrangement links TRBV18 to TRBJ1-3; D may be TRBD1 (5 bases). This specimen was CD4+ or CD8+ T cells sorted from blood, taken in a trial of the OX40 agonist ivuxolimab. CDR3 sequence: CASSPAQGYSGNTIYF. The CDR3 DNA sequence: TGTGCCAGCTCACCAGCCCAGGGCTACTCTGGAAACACCATATATTTT. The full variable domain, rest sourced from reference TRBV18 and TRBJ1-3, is NAGVMQNPRHLVRRRGQEARLRCSPMKGHSHVYWYRQLPEEGLKFMVYLQKENIIDESGMPKERFSAEFPKEGPSILRIQQVVRGDSAAYFCASSPAQGYSGNTIYFGEGSWLTVV.